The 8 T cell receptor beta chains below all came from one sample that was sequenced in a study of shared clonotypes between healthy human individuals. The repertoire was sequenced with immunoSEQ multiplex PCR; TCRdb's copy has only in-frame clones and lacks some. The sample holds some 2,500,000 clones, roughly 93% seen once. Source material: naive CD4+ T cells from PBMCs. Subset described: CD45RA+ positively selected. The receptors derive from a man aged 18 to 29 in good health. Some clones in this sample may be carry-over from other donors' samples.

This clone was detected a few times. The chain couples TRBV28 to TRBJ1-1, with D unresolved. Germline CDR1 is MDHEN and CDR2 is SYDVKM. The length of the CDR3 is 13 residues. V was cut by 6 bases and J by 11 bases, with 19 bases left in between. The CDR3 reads CASSGLWTIGAFF. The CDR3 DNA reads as TGTGCCAGCAGCGGACTCTGGACCATTGGGGCTTTCTTT.

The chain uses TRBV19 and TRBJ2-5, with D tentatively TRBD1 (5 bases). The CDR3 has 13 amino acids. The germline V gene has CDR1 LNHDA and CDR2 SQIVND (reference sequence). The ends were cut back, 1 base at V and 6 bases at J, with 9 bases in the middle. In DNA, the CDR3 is TGTGCCAGTAGTATAGGGGGCCATCAGACCCAGTACTTC. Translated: CASSIGGHQTQYF.

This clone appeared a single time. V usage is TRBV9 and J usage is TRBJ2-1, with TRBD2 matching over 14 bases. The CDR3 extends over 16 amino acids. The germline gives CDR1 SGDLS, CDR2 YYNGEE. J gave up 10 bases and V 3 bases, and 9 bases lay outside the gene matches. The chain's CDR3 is CASSAGTSGSFWEQFF. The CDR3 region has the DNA TGTGCCAGCAGCGCCGGGACTAGCGGGAGTTTTTGGGAGCAGTTCTTC.

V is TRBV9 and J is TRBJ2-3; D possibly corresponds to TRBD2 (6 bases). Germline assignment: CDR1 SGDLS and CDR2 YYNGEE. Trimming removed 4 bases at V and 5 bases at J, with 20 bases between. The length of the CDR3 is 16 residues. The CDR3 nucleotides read TGTGCCAGCAGCACGAGGGACCACGGCGGGATAGATACGCAGTATTTT. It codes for CASSTRDHGGIDTQYF.

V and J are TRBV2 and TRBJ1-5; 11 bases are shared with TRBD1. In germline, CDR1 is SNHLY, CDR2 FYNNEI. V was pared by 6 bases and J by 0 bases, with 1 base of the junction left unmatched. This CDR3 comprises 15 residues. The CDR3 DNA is TGTGCCAGCAGGGGACAGGGGGATAGCAATCAGCCCCAGCATTTT. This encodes CASRGQGDSNQPQHF.

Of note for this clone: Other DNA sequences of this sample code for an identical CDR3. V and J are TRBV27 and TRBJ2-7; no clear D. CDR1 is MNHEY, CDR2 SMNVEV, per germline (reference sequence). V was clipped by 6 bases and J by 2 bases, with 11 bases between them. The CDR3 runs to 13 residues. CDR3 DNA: TGTGCCAGCAGCTCAAACCCCCCCTACGAGCAGTACTTC. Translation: CASSSNPPYEQYF.

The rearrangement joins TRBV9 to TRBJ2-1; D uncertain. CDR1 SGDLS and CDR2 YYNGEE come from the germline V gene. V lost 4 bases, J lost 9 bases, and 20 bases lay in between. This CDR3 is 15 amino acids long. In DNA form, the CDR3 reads TGTGCCAGCAGCCCCCGGGCCTCCCTCTACGGTGAGCAGTTCTTC. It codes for CASSPRASLYGEQFF.

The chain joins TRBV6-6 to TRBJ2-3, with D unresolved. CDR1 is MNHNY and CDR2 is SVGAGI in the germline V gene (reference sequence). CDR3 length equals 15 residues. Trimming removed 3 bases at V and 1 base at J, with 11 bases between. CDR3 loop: CASSYASAGTDTQYF. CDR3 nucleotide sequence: TGTGCCAGCAGTTATGCCTCCGCGGGCACAGATACGCAGTATTTT.